This entry is about one TCR beta chain. Its antigen is not known. The entry originates in a study of monozygotic twins with inflammatory bowel disease. Study-wide results and limits: The inverse Simpson measure of TCRbeta diversity was lower in IBD patients than in healthy co-twins. Ultimately, a single strong signal or clonotype associated with IBD was not supported. Immunosuppressive treatments were not uniform, and this may have added variability to patient repertoires.

Both TCRalpha and TCRbeta cDNA were subjected to two nested PCRs lasting approximately 16 and 10 cycles. TCRdb re-called the 5' RACE reads and catalogs CDR3 proteins one per entry, DNA excluded. The sample yields around 380,000 distinct CDR3 sequences, of which the top ten take up 2% to 2.5%. CDR3 size: 15 residues. The germline V gene encodes CDR1 DFQATT and CDR2 SNEGSKA (reference sequence). The sequenced sample consisted of blood. The chain couples TRBV20-1 to TRBJ1-5; TCRdb names TRBD1, which stays unverified in the absence of DNA. This clonotype was sampled from a human donor with ulcerative colitis or Crohn's disease, or a healthy co-twin of an affected twin (not recorded which). The CDR3 sequence: CSARDRQGAYQPQHF.